Presented here are 28 T cell receptor beta chains from one specimen sequenced in a study of blood T cell repertoires in COVID-19 (dated by TCRdb to about 2020). Libraries were constructed by the immunoSEQ multiplex PCR assay. Sourced from immuneACCESS, this table was stored by TCRdb with only in-frame sequences that have V and J called. A share of the clones is absent; for the studies checked, an unresolved V gene accounts for under half, and the remainder has no known explanation. The sample data list nearly 11,000 clones, and 88% of these were observed just once. Of the sample, around 4.9% falls within the top ten clones. Sequencing was done on a sample of peripheral blood. Receptors were obtained from a human donor in a cohort sampled during active COVID-19.

The chain couples TRBV19 to TRBJ2-1; D perhaps matches TRBD2 (6 bases). Germline V gene sequence: CDR1 LNHDA, CDR2 SQIVND (reference sequence). Trimming took off 4 bases at V and 5 bases at J, with 30 bases between the two ends. The CDR3 contains 20 residues. CDR3 coding DNA: TGTGCCAGTAGTACCGGTCTACTCGGCTACTGGGCGGGGACCCACAATGAGCAGTTCTTC. Its translation: CASSTGLLGYWAGTHNEQFF.

This clone turned up a few times. The rearrangement links TRBV4-3 to TRBJ2-4, with D hard to call. The V and J ends lost 1 base and 0 bases respectively, with 16 bases between them. The CDR3 has 18 amino acids. CDR1 and CDR2 (germline): LGHNA, YSLEER. The CDR3 nucleotides are TGCGCCAGCAGCCAAGCAGCCCTGGGCCCCCAAGCCAAAAACATTCAGTACTTC. Amino acids: CASSQAALGPQAKNIQYF.

The chain carries TRBV5-8 and TRBJ2-3; D may be TRBD1 (5 bases). This CDR3 is built from 16 residues. Trimming cost V 0 bases and J 1 base, with 12 bases left between them. Germline lookup yields CDR1 SGHTS and CDR2 YDEGEE. CDR3 in DNA: TGTGCCAGCAGCTTGGCCAGGGCGATAGGCACAGATACGCAGTATTTT. Amino acid sequence: CASSLARAIGTDTQYF.

CDR3 nucleotide sequence: TGTGCCAGCAGCTTGGGGGGACTAGGTGACTACGAGCAGTACTTC. Translated, it gives CASSLGGLGDYEQYF. The genes are TRBV5-4 and TRBJ2-7; 8 bases are shared with TRBD2. This CDR3 has 15 residues. Germline V lookup: CDR1 SGHNT, CDR2 YYREEE (reference sequence). Trimming cost V 0 bases and J 3 bases; bases outside gene matches: 5.

This clone has a single count. The genes are TRBV2 and TRBJ1-4; 9 bases are shared with TRBD1. Germline V gives CDR1 SNHLY, CDR2 FYNNEI. The J segment lost 4 bases and the V segment lost 2 bases, leaving 14 bases of the junction unmatched. The CDR3 runs to 19 residues. The CDR3 spells CASSERGLRDRVFNEKLFF. The CDR3, as DNA: TGTGCCAGCAGTGAACGGGGGCTCCGGGACAGGGTTTTTAATGAAAAACTGTTTTTT.

The chain carries TRBV15 and TRBJ2-7; 7 bases line up with TRBD2. After removal of 1 base from V and 3 bases from J, the junction contained 3 bases not matched to a gene. The CDR3 consists of 14 residues. Germline-derived CDR1 and CDR2 are LNHNV and YYDKDF (reference sequence). CDR3 residues: CATSRVLADYEQYF. Here the CDR3 DNA reads TGTGCCACCAGCAGAGTCCTAGCGGACTACGAGCAGTACTTC.

The V gene is TRBV10-3, the J gene TRBJ2-2; TRBD1 matches at 7 bases. V was pared by 9 bases and J by 2 bases, with 6 bases of the junction left unmatched. This CDR3 has 14 amino acids. The germline gives CDR1 ENHRY, CDR2 SYGVKD. This chain's CDR3 is CAIPGQTNTGELFF. For the CDR3, the DNA is TGTGCCATTCCGGGACAGACTAACACCGGGGAGCTGTTTTTT.

The chain links TRBV7-6 to TRBJ2-3; 8 nucleotides match TRBD2. The CDR3 contains 15 residues. Trimming took 7 bases from V and 3 from J; bases not matched to a gene: 9. Germline V gives CDR1 SGHVS, CDR2 FNYEAQ. The CDR3 DNA reads TGTGCCAGCACCCCCGCAGCGGGAGTTACAGATACGCAGTATTTT. Translation gives CASTPAAGVTDTQYF.

The chain has TRBV3-1 (or the pseudogene TRBV3-2) and TRBJ1-1, with unresolved D. Trimming took off 1 base at V and 0 bases at J, with 9 bases between the two ends. Germline V gene sequence: CDR1 LGHDT, CDR2 YNNKEL (reference sequence). This CDR3 region has 15 residues. The CDR3 DNA sequence: TGTGCCAGCAGCCAAGTTCCCGGGGTGAACACTGAAGCTTTCTTT. Translated: CASSQVPGVNTEAFF.

The chain combines TRBV5-1 with TRBJ2-7, with 9 nucleotides matching TRBD1. CDR3 size: 16 residues. Per germline, CDR1 SGHRS and CDR2 YFSETQ. Trimming at V came to 4 bases and at J to 2 bases, leaving 10 bases not matched to a gene. The CDR3 reads CASSRAPGQGPYEQYF. The CDR3 nucleotides read TGCGCCAGCAGCCGAGCCCCGGGACAGGGACCCTACGAGCAGTACTTC.

The chain uses TRBV9 and TRBJ2-2; 8 nucleotides match TRBD2. The germline V gene encodes CDR1 SGDLS and CDR2 YYNGEE. V lost 4 bases to trimming and J lost 8 bases; unmatched junction nucleotides: 4. The CDR3 has 13 amino acids. The CDR3 bases are TGTGCCAGCAGCCCCAGCGGGAGTGGGGAGCTGTTTTTT. This encodes CASSPSGSGELFF. The variable domain in full, with the rest retrieved from reference TRBV9 and TRBJ2-2, is DSGVTQTPKHLITATGQRVTLRCSPRSGDLSVYWYQQSLDQGLQFLIQYYNGEERAKGNILERFSAQQFPDLHSELNLSSLELGDSALYFCASSPSGSGELFFGEGSRLTVL.

This chain joins TRBV21-1 and TRBJ2-7; the table's D gene call, TRBD1, was not cross checked with the DNA. TRBV21-1 is recorded as a pseudogene. The length of the CDR3 is 14 residues. As DNA, the CDR3 is TGTGCCAGCAGCACCCGGGACAGGGGGTTGAAGCAGTACTTC. It is translated as CASSTRDRGLKQYF.

J is TRBJ2-5 and V is TRBV19, with TRBD2 matching 14 bases. The junction had 5 bases not matched to a gene; V was cut back by 7 bases and J by 4 bases. Germline V lookup: CDR1 LNHDA, CDR2 SQIVND (reference sequence). The CDR3 extends over 15 amino acids. CDR3 in amino acids: CASKGGTSGRETQYF. In DNA, the CDR3 is TGTGCCAGTAAGGGCGGGACTAGCGGGAGAGAGACCCAGTACTTC.

The rearrangement uses TRBV7-5 and TRBJ1-5; TRBD1, the table's D call, was not compared with the DNA. TRBV7-5 is shown as a pseudogene. CDR3 length equals 13 residues. The CDR3 is CVRNPPRDQPQHF. The CDR3 DNA follows: TGTGTCAGAAACCCCCCCAGGGATCAGCCCCAGCATTTT.

CDR3 in DNA: TGTGCCAGCAGCTTGGGAGGCAGGACAGCCAATGAATACCTTAACTATGGCTACACCTTC. This sequence encodes CASSLGGRTANEYLNYGYTF. The rearrangement links TRBV5-8 to TRBJ1-2, with D possibly being TRBD1 (6 bases). CDR1 SGHTS and CDR2 YDEGEE come from the germline V gene. This CDR3 spans 20 amino acids. The ends were cut back, 0 bases at V and 1 base at J, with 25 bases in the middle.

The J gene is TRBJ2-7, the V gene TRBV7-9; 9 nucleotides agree with TRBD1. CDR1 SEHNR and CDR2 FQNEAQ come from the germline V gene (reference sequence). The CDR3 length is 16 residues. J gave up 1 base and V 1 base, and 5 bases lay outside the gene matches. The CDR3 protein is CASSLDLGTGSYEQYF. CDR3 nucleotide sequence: TGTGCCAGCAGCTTAGATCTCGGGACAGGGTCCTACGAGCAGTACTTC. The full variable domain, in which reference TRBV7-9 and TRBJ2-7 provide the parts outside the CDR3, is DTGVSQNPRHKITKRGQNVTFRCDPISEHNRLYWYRQTLGQGPEFLTYFQNEAQLEKSRLLSDRFSAERPKGSFSTLEIQRTEQGDSAMYLCASSLDLGTGSYEQYFGPGTRLTVT.

This rearrangement joins TRBV6-5 to TRBJ2-1; TRBD2 matches at 8 bases. Germline-derived CDR1 and CDR2 are MNHEY and SVGAGI. The CDR3 totals 15 residues. The V segment lost 2 bases and the J segment 0 bases; nucleotides outside the gene matches: 0. CDR3 sequence: CASSYGTSSYNEQFF. DNA for the CDR3: TGTGCCAGCAGTTACGGGACTAGCTCCTACAATGAGCAGTTCTTC.

CDR3 sequence reads: CASSPGGRSHYEQYF. The DNA for the CDR3 is TGCGCCAGCAGCCCCGGGGGGCGGAGCCACTACGAGCAGTACTTC. The chain combines TRBV5-1 with TRBJ2-7, with D possibly being TRBD2 (7 bases). Germline CDR1 is SGHRS and CDR2 is YFSETQ. The CDR3 has 15 residues. Trimming took off 4 bases at V and 3 bases at J, with 17 bases between the two ends.

The V call is TRBV7-8, the J call TRBJ2-1, with D maybe TRBD2 (5 bases). CDR1 and CDR2 from the germline V gene are SGHVS and FQNEAQ. V was pared by 5 bases and J by 7 bases, with 15 bases between. The CDR3 has 14 residues. CDR3 region: CASSRAGLINEQFF. The CDR3 region has the DNA TGTGCCAGCAGCAGGGCGGGTCTAATAAATGAGCAGTTCTTC.

The V gene is TRBV3-1 (or the pseudogene TRBV3-2), the J gene TRBJ2-4; 10 nucleotides agree with TRBD2. Trimming took 4 bases from V and 4 from J; bases not matched to a gene: 10. This CDR3 spans 17 amino acids. Germline V lookup: CDR1 LGHDT, CDR2 YNNKEL (reference sequence). CDR3 coding DNA: TGTGCCAGCAGCCCAGACTGGAGCGGGAGGGCTAAAAACATTCAGTACTTC. Translated: CASSPDWSGRAKNIQYF.

The chain links TRBV3-1 (or the pseudogene TRBV3-2) to TRBJ2-5, with 10 bases aligning to TRBD2. After removal of 2 bases from V and 1 base from J, the junction contained 1 base not matched to a gene. CDR3 length: 15 amino acids. Germline CDR1 reads LGHDT; CDR2 reads YNNKEL (reference sequence). CDR3 sequence (DNA): TGTGCCAGCAGCCAATGGACTAGCGGCCAAGAGACCCAGTACTTC. It codes for CASSQWTSGQETQYF.

This clone appeared once. A junction end diverges from the germline sequence, so it may reflect a read error. The V and J genes are TRBV6-5 and TRBJ1-4; no firm D call. CDR3 length equals 11 residues. Germline lookup yields CDR1 MNHEY and CDR2 SVGAGI. CDR3 protein: CVSRHGEKLFF. The CDR3 DNA follows: TGCGTTTCGAGGCACGGGGAAAAACTGTTTTTT.

The J gene is TRBJ2-7, the V gene TRBV7-9; the D is unclear. The V end was cut by 1 base, the J end by 2 bases, with 12 bases between. Germline CDR1 is SEHNR and CDR2 is FQNEAQ (reference sequence). The CDR3 contains 15 residues. The CDR3 sequence is CASSLDKRGAYEQYF. The DNA for the CDR3 is TGTGCCAGCAGCTTAGACAAGCGAGGAGCCTACGAGCAGTACTTC.

The chain employs TRBV7-8 and TRBJ2-6; 10 bases are a match to TRBD1. Germline lookup yields CDR1 SGHVS and CDR2 FQNEAQ. Trimming took 3 bases from V and 0 from J; bases not matched to a gene: 2. The CDR3 length is 17 residues. The DNA of the CDR3 is TGTGCCAGCAGCTTGGGACAGGGGCTCTCTGGGGCCAACGTCCTGACTTTC. Protein product: CASSLGQGLSGANVLTF. The entire variable domain, with the rest obtained from reference TRBV7-8 and TRBJ2-6, is as follows: GAGVSQSPRYKVAKRGQDVALRCDPISGHVSLFWYQQALGQGPEFLTYFQNEAQLDKSGLPSDRFFAERPEGSVSTLKIQRTQQEDSAVYLCASSLGQGLSGANVLTFGAGSRLTVL.

The chain uses TRBV11-2 and TRBJ1-5; possible D gene TRBD1, 5 bases. The CDR3 extends over 16 amino acids. Germline V gene data show CDR1 as SGHAT and CDR2 as FQNNGV. V was trimmed by 6 bases and J by 0 bases, leaving 15 bases between them. For the CDR3, the DNA is TGTGCCAGCAGGGGGAACAGGAGTAATAGCAATCAGCCCCAGCATTTT. Translation gives CASRGNRSNSNQPQHF.

The CDR3 reads CASSVGGANSPLHF. CDR3 coding DNA: TGTGCCAGCAGTGTCGGAGGTGCTAATTCACCCCTCCACTTT. This chain links TRBV3-1 (or the pseudogene TRBV3-2) with TRBJ1-6; D is unresolved. Trimming removed 6 bases at V and 6 bases at J, with 12 bases between. The CDR3 loop spans 14 amino acids. Germline V CDR1 and CDR2: LGHDT, YNNKEL (reference sequence).

This chain links TRBV3-1 (or the pseudogene TRBV3-2) with TRBJ2-5, with a possible D match to TRBD1 (5 bases). Germline V gives CDR1 LGHDT, CDR2 YNNKEL (reference sequence). With 1 base removed from V and 5 bases from J, the gap between germline ends came to 11 bases. The CDR3 is made up of 14 amino acids. The CDR3 sequence is CASSQGSGYETQYF. DNA for the CDR3: TGTGCCAGCAGCCAAGGATCAGGGTATGAGACCCAGTACTTC.

The chain has TRBV30 and TRBJ1-1; 9 nucleotides align to TRBD1. The CDR3 consists of 16 residues. V gave up 2 bases and J gave up 2 bases; unmatched junction bases: 9. Germline-derived CDR1 and CDR2 are GTSNPN and SVGIG (reference sequence). The CDR3 DNA reads as TGTGCCTGGAGTTCAGACAGGGGGGGGGATAACACTGAAGCTTTCTTT. Amino acids: CAWSSDRGGDNTEAFF.